The sample holds a few counts of the clone carrying this TCR beta chain. The antigen remains unidentified. CDR3 length: 17 amino acids. V was shortened by 0 bases and J by 3 bases, with 15 bases between the two germline ends. Germline loops: CDR1 MNHEY, CDR2 SVGEGT. Using RNA transcripts as the source, TCR beta CDR3 regions were amplified. With the HTBI primer set, the TCR CDR3 went through a first round of RT-PCR. MiXCR was run by TCRdb on the multiplex PCR reads, yielding one entry per CDR3 protein. The table lists hundreds of thousands of distinct CDR3 sequences, around 20% of them singletons. This sample holds PBMCs from under 11 ml fresh peripheral blood. This sample is part of a study of T cells in Graves' hyperthyroidism and ophthalmopathy. Across the whole study: At the time of initial diagnosis and before any treatment, peripheral blood was collected.

Overall study findings and caveats: Within blood appeared most thyroid clonotypes that had expanded above 0.001.

The genes are TRBV6-2 or TRBV6-3 and TRBJ2-1; TRBD2 is a possible D gene (6 bases). Sequenced sample: blood. The clonotype was recovered from a man aged 25 to 40 with Graves' ophthalmopathy. The CDR3 spells CASSYSTRDEDYNEQFF. The CDR3 nucleotides read TGTGCCAGCAGTTACTCGACTAGGGACGAGGACTACAATGAGCAGTTCTTC.